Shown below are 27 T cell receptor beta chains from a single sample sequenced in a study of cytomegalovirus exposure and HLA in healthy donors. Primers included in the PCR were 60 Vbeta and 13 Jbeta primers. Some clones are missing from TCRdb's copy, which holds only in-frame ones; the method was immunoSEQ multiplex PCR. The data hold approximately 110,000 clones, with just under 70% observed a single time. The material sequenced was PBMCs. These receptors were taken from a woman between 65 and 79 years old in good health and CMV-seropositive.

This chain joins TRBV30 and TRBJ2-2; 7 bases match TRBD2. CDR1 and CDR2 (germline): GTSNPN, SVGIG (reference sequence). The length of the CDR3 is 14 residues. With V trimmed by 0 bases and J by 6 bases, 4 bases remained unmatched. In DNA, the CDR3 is TGTGCCTGGAGTGTATCGGGGGGAGCCGGGGAGCTGTTTTTT. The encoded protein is CAWSVSGGAGELFF. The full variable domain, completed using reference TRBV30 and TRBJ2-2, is SQTIHQWPATLVQPVGSPLSLECTVEGTSNPNLYWYRQAAGRGLQLLFYSVGIGQISSEVPQNLSASRPQDRQFILSSKKLLLSDSGFYLCAWSVSGGAGELFFGEGSRLTVL.

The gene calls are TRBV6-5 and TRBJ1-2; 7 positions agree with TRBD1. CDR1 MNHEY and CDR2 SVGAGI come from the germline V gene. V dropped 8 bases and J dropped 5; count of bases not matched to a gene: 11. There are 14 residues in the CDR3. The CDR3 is CASRSSGTAYGYTF. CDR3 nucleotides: TGTGCCAGCCGTTCCTCAGGGACAGCTTATGGCTACACCTTC.

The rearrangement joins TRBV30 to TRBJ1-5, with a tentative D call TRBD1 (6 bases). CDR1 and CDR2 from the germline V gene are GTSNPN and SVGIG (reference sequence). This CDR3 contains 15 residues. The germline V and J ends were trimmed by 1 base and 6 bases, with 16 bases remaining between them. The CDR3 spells CAWSDTGRTGQPQHF. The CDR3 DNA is TGTGCCTGGAGTGACACAGGGAGAACCGGTCAGCCCCAGCATTTT.

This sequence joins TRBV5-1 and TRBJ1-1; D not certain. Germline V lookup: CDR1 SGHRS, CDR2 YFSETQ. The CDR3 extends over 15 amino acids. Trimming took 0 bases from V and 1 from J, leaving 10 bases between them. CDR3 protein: CASSLASAGNTEAFF. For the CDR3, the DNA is TGCGCCAGCAGCTTGGCCAGCGCCGGGAACACTGAAGCTTTCTTT.

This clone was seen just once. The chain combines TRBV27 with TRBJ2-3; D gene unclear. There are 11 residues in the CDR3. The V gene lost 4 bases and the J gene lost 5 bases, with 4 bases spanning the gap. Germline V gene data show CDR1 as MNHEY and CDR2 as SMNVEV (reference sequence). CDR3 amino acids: CASSYLDTQYF. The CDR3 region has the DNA TGTGCCAGCAGTTATCTAGATACGCAGTATTTT.

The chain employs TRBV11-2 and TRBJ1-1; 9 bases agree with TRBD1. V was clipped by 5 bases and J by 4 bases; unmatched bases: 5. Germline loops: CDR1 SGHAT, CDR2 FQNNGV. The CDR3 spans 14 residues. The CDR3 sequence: CASSRQGGSTEAFF. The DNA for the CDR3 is TGTGCCAGCAGCCGACAGGGGGGGAGCACTGAAGCTTTCTTT.

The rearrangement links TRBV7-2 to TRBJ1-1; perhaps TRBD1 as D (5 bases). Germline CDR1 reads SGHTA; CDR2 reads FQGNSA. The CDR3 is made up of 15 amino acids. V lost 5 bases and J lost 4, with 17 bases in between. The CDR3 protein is CASSPMGLGGTEAFF. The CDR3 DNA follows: TGTGCCAGCAGCCCCATGGGGCTGGGGGGCACTGAAGCTTTCTTT.

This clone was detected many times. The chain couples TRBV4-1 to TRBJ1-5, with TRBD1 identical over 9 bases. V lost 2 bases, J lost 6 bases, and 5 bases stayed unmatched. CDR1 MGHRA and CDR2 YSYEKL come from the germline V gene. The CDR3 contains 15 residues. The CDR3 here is CASSQTRQGGQPQHF. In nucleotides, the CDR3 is TGCGCCAGCAGCCAAACTAGACAGGGGGGTCAGCCCCAGCATTTT.

The CDR3 is CASTSSLGNQPQHF. The CDR3, as DNA: TGTGCCAGCACGAGTAGCCTTGGCAATCAGCCCCAGCATTTT. The chain recombines TRBV6-1 with TRBJ1-5; D is undetermined. The CDR3 has 14 residues. The V end was cut by 7 bases, the J end by 2 bases, with 12 bases between. In germline, CDR1 is MNHNS, CDR2 SASEGT.

In nucleotides, the CDR3 is TGTGCCAGCAGATTACTGCGGGGGGAGGCCGGGGAGCTGTTTTTT. Protein: CASRLLRGEAGELFF. This chain joins TRBV2 and TRBJ2-2; the match to TRBD2 covers 8 bases. Germline V lookup: CDR1 SNHLY, CDR2 FYNNEI. This CDR3 region has 15 residues. With 6 bases clipped from V and 6 bases from J, the junction kept 9 bases outside the gene matches.

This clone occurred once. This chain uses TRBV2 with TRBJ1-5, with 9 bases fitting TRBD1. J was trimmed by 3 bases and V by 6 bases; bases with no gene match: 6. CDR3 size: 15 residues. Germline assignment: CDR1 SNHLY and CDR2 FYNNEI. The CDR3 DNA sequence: TGTGCCAGCAGACTGGACAGGGGAAACAATCAGCCCCAGCATTTT. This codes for CASRLDRGNNQPQHF.

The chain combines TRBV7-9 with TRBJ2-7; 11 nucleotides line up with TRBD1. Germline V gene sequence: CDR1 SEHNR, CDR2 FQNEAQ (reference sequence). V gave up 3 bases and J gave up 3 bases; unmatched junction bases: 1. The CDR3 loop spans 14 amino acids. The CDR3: CASSFGTGGYEQYF. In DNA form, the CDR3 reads TGTGCCAGCAGCTTCGGGACAGGGGGCTACGAGCAGTACTTC.

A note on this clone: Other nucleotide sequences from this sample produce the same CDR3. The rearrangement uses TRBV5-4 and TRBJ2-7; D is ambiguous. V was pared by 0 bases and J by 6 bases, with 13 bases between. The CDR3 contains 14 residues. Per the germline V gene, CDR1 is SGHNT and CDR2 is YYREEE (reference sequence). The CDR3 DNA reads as TGTGCCAGCAGCTTGGGACTCTTCCCCCCCGAGCAGTACTTC. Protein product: CASSLGLFPPEQYF.

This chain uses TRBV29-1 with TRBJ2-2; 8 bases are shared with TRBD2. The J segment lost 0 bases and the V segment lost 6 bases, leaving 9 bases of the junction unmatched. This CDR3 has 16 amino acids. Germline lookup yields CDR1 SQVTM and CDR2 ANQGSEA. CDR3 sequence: CSVGRGRETNTGELFF. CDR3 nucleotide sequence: TGCAGCGTCGGGAGGGGCAGGGAAACGAACACCGGGGAGCTGTTTTTT.

Here the CDR3 reads CASSTLSQGDSYEQYF. The CDR3 DNA reads TGTGCCAGCAGCACCCTCAGTCAGGGCGACTCCTACGAGCAGTACTTC. The chain combines TRBV7-6 with TRBJ2-7, with a weak D call TRBD1 (5 bases). The CDR3 extends over 16 amino acids. Germline CDR1 reads SGHVS; CDR2 reads FNYEAQ. V shed 5 bases and J shed 0 bases, with 17 bases lying between them.

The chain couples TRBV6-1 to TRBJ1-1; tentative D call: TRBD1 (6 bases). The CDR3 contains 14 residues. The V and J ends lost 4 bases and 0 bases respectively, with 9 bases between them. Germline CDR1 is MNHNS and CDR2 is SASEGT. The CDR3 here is CASSVTGLNTEAFF. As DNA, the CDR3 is TGTGCCAGCAGTGTCACAGGGTTGAACACTGAAGCTTTCTTT.

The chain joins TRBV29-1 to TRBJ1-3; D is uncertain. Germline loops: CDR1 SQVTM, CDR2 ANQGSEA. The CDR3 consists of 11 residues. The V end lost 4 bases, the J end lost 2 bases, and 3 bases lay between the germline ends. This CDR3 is CSVVAGNTIYF. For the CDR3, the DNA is TGCAGCGTTGTAGCTGGAAACACCATATATTTT.

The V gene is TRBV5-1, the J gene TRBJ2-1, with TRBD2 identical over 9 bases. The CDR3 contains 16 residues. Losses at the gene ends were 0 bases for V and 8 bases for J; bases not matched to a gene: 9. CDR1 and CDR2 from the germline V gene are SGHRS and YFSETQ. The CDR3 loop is CASSLAGAGGGHEQFF. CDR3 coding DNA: TGCGCCAGCAGCTTGGCCGGAGCGGGGGGCGGCCATGAGCAGTTCTTC.

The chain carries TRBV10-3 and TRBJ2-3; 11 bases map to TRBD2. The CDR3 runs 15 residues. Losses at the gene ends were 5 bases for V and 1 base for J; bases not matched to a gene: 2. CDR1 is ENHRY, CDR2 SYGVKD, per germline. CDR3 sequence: CAISQLAGGTDTQYF. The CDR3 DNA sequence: TGTGCCATCAGTCAACTAGCGGGGGGCACAGATACGCAGTATTTT.

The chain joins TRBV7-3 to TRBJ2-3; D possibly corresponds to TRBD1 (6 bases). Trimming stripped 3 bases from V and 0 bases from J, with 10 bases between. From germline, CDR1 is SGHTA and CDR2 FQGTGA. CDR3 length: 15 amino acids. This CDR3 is CASSFSGHSTDTQYF. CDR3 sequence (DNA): TGTGCCAGCAGCTTTTCGGGACACAGCACAGATACGCAGTATTTT.

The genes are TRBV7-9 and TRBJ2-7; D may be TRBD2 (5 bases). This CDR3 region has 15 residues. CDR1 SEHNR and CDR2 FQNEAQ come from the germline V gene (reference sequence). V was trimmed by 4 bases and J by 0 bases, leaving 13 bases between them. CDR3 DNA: TGTGCCAGCAGCTCTGGGTCGGACTTCTCCTACGAGCAGTACTTC. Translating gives CASSSGSDFSYEQYF.

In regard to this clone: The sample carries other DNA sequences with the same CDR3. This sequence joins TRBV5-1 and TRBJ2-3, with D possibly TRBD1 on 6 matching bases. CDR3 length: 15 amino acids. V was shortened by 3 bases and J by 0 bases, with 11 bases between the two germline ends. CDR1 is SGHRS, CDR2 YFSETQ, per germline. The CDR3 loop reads CASSSGQTSTDTQYF. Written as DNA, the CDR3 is TGCGCCAGCAGCTCGGGACAAACTAGCACAGATACGCAGTATTTT.

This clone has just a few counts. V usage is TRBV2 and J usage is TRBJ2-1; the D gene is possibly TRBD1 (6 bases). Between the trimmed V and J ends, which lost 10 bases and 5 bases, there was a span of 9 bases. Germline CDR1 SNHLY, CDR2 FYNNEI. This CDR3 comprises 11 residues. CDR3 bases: TGTGCCACCGGACAGAACAATGAGCAGTTCTTC. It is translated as CATGQNNEQFF.

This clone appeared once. In nucleotides, the CDR3 is TGCGCCAGCAGCCAAGACGCAATTGGGGGGGGCGGGGTCTACGAGCAGTACTTC. Translation: CASSQDAIGGGGVYEQYF. The rearrangement joins TRBV4-1 to TRBJ2-7; a possible D gene is TRBD2 (7 bases). The V and J ends lost 0 bases and 3 bases respectively, with 21 bases between them. The germline CDR1 and CDR2 sequences are MGHRA and YSYEKL. This CDR3 has 18 residues.

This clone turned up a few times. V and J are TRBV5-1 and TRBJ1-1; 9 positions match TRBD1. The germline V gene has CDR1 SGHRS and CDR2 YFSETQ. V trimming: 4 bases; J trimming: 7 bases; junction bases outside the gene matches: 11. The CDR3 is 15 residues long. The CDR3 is CASSPLDWGQGEAFF. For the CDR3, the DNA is TGCGCCAGCAGCCCCTTGGATTGGGGACAGGGTGAAGCTTTCTTT.

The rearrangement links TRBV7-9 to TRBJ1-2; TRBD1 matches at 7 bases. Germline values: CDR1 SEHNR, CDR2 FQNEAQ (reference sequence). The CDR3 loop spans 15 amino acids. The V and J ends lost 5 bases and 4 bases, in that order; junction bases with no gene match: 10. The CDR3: CASSRPGTDTYGYTF. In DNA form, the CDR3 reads TGTGCCAGCAGCCGTCCCGGGACAGATACCTATGGCTACACCTTC.

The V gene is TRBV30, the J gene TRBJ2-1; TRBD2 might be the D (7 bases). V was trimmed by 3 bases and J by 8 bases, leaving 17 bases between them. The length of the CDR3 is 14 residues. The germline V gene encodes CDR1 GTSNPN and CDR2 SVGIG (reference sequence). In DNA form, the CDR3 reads TGTGCCTGGAGGATGTCGGGGGGCAGGGATGAGCAGTTCTTC. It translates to CAWRMSGGRDEQFF.